This T cell receptor beta chain was sequenced during a study of blood T cells in healthy people across ages. Study-level results: There was a strong correlation between TCR beta diversity and naive T cell percentage.

The second PCR ran about 6 to 12 cycles with a sample-barcoded 5' primer and J-beta primers. Individual samples furnished no less than 3 million CDR3-containing paired-end reads apiece. In TCRdb, the 5' RACE reads were re-called with MiXCR into one record per CDR3 protein. Among approximately 2,000,000 distinct CDR3 sequences, 35% to 50% were seen once, and the ten largest hold more than 20%. The CDR3 is made up of 14 amino acids. Germline-derived CDR1 and CDR2 are SNHLY and FYNNEI. Trimming at V came to 8 bases and at J to 8 bases, leaving 11 bases not matched to a gene. As concerns this clonotype: Its cognate antigen is unknown.

The sequenced sample was blood. This clonotype was obtained from a human donor in good health. V and J are TRBV2 and TRBJ2-1; 8 bases are a match to TRBD2. DNA for the CDR3: TGTGCCAGCCGGCGTCGGGGGGGTGGGGATGAGCAGTTCTTC. The encoded protein is CASRRRGGGDEQFF.